This TCR beta chain was profiled in a study of T-cell memory formation after mild COVID-19 (dated by TCRdb to the early 2020s). Turning to the overall study: Most TCR sequence clusters were specific to one of the two donors. T-cell clones expanding and contracting after mild COVID-19 in two donors were tracked by longitudinal TCRalpha and TCRbeta repertoire sequencing. Two young, previously healthy adult volunteers made up the cohort, one male and one female. Study-wide findings and limitations: Some responding clones were found in pre-infection memory, which suggests that pre-existing cross-reactive memory T cells took part in the SARS-CoV-2 response. Only a couple of mild cases were covered in the study, and larger cohorts including severe cases with pre-infection samples were considered necessary. Whether the second-wave clones peaking on day 37 were SARS-CoV-2 specific was not confirmed. Contracting CD4+ clones were located mainly in the CM and EM memory subsets, whereas CD8+ clones were found to be enriched in EMRA. Balanced CD4/CD8 phenotypes were observed for clones contracting from day 15 to 85, whereas a bias towards CD4+ was observed for a second wave of clones expanding from day 15 to 37.

Via the germline V gene (reference sequence), CDR1 is SEHNR and CDR2 FQNEAQ. The CDR3 has 14 amino acids, counting the end cysteine and phenylalanine. The read is trimmed to its CDR3 DNA, 42 bases read in frame from base 1. V drops 0 bases and J drops 6 bases, leaving 11 bases in between. By sample share, this clonotype is medium-sized (0.01 to 0.1%). No cognate antigen has been identified for it. The record has no base qualities; no much larger clone is one base away. Ficoll-Paque density gradient centrifugation was used to isolate PBMCs. Sequenced using an Illumina NovaSeq 6000. TCRalpha and TCRbeta cDNA libraries were built by 5'RACE with constant-segment primers, adding sample barcodes and unique molecular identifiers. Trizol reagent was used to extract RNA from every sample. Amplification of the libraries took two PCR steps, and the second step added a second sample barcode plus Illumina TruSeq adapters. Sequencing of the libraries was done on an Illumina NovaSeq, producing 2 x 150 bp paired-end reads. From the authors' description of their analysis: The reads were demultiplexed and collapsed into UMI-guided consensus sequences using migec v1.2.7. Using mixcr v2.1.11, UMI consensuses were aligned to TRA and TRB V and J templates and then assembled into clonotypes. A clonotype was counted as expanded or contracted only when both edgeR and NoisET called the clonotype significant, with the noise models trained on biological replicates. For edgeR calls, the thresholds were a false discovery rate-adjusted p below 0.01 and a log2 fold-change of 1. As an exploratory analysis of dynamics, max-normalized trajectories of the 1000 most abundant clonotypes were examined by PCA with hierarchical clustering. Each responding clone was given a CD4 or CD8 phenotype based on the CD4+ and CD8+ repertoires, which had been sequenced separately. In-frame beta chains were kept once TCRdb had trimmed the public reads at Q25 with fastp and called clones with MiXCR. Duplicate CDR3 protein sequences are folded into a single record with the most common DNA and genes. The V and J calls follow TCRdb's processing rather than the paper's. For this sample the table gives under 5,000 distinct CDR3 sequences, of which 20% to 25% were detected only once. The biggest ten clones account for 2.2% of the sample.

This receptor was taken from an adult who had mild COVID-19 (a few samples of this study predate the infection). The sample titles of this study are shuffled in the database, so cell type and time point are left out. Recombination linked TRBV7-9 to TRBJ1-1; the D gene is possibly TRBD1, with 5 bases matching. Sequencing was done on a sample of PBMCs or a T cell subset sorted from them (not recorded which). The nucleotide sequence is given as TGTGCCAGCAGCTTAGCCCACAGGACCGCTGAAGCTTTCTTT. This encodes CASSLAHRTAEAFF. Full variable domain (CDR3 extended with the reference TRBV7-9 and TRBJ1-1 proteins): DTGVSQNPRHKITKRGQNVTFRCDPISEHNRLYWYRQTLGQGPEFLTYFQNEAQLEKSRLLSDRFSAERPKGSFSTLEIQRTEQGDSAMYLCASSLAHRTAEAFFGQGTRLTVV.